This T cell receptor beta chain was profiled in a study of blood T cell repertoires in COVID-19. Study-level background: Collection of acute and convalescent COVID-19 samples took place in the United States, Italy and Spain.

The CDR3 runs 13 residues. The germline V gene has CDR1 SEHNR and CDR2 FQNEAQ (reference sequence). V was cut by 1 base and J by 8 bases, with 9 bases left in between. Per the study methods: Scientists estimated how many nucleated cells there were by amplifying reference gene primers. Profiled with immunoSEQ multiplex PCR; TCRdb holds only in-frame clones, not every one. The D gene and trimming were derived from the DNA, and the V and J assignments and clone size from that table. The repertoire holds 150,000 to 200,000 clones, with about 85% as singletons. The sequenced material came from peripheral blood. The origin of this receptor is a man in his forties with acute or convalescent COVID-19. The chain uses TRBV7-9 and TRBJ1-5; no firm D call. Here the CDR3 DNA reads TGTGCCAGCAGCTTAGGACCCGAGGAGCCCCAGCATTTT. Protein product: CASSLGPEEPQHF.